This T cell receptor beta chain was recorded in a study of cytomegalovirus exposure and HLA in healthy donors (dated by TCRdb to about 2017). Background on the whole study: An earlier analysis of approximately 640 of the donors reported roughly 300 Gb of sequence data and 120 million or so unique TCR beta sequences from approximately 180 million T cells. To predict cytomegalovirus infection status, the study combined high-throughput TCR immunosequencing, statistical association of individual TCRs with disease status, and machine learning. Typing coverage varied by locus: roughly 620-630 donors for A, B, C, DRB1 and DQB1; approximately 520 for DQA1; more than 600 for DPA1; roughly 450 for DPB1. In the later analysis, no new phenotypic data were used to find candidate immune exposures; instead, reliance was placed on TCR beta sequences and their occurrence across donors. To study patterns of TCR occurrence, a later analysis re-analyzed previously published TCR beta repertoires from around 670 donors and added high-resolution HLA genotyping. The T cell repertoires of around 730 subjects were profiled by immunosequencing and related to cytomegalovirus serostatus. Of the roughly 390 genotyped donors, less than 90% were placed in the genetic ancestry cluster associated with self-reported Caucasian donors. Every repertoire in the discovery cohort had been generated on one and the same sequencing platform. Roughly 5 DR-DQ haplotypes were treated as single units for association and clustering because of strong linkage in the cohort. Both class I and class II loci were covered by HLA typing, at four-digit resolution. An early release covering roughly 640 HLA-typed donors comprised approximately 290 gigabases of sequencing data and 85 million or so unique TCR sequences. Donor age, sex, ethnicity and CMV serostatus were compiled together with the repertoire data. In an earlier analysis of more than 550 of the donors, high-throughput TCR beta sequencing was used to judge whether each TCR beta V gene segment behaved as functional or pseudogenic. Among 300 to 450 genotyped donors of the cohort, an average of about 240,000 unique TCR beta nucleotide sequences were sequenced per donor, approximately 20% of them non-productive. The study aimed to test whether signatures of past pathogen exposure could be identified by cataloging public T cell receptors. Along with the roughly 670-subject first cohort, a separate validation cohort of approximately 110 different subjects was used. Genome-wide SNP genotypes for about 65% of the roughly 670 donors were used in a later genetic analysis, which treated that subset as a discovery cohort. The paper's findings and limits, for the study overall: Linkage disequilibrium might explain the correlated functional status among segregating V segments, but an unknown experimental factor could not be ruled out. A later analysis found that TCR association rates varied across HLA loci, with DRB1 alleles showing the most associated TCRs and HLA-C alleles the fewest. In vitro tests confirmed that three of the cytomegalovirus-associated TCR beta chains recognize cytomegalovirus antigens. A later analysis reported that several top co-occurrence clusters appeared linked to parvovirus B19, influenza, CMV and Epstein-Barr virus. At a false discovery rate of 0.05, a later analysis linked about 16,000 TCR beta sequences to specific HLA alleles. In both the original and validation cohorts, the classifier was reported to diagnose cytomegalovirus status with high specificity and sensitivity. Sequencing depth was assumed to be roughly uniform across donors in the presence/absence analyses, though that assumption may not hold. While some public TCRs were present in many individuals, most TCR sequences turned up only very rarely across donors. The 87-base-pair reads could not distinguish some IMGT-functional V segments, including TRBV6-2 and TRBV6-3, so those segments were excluded. Because counts were too low, fewer than 20 rarely observed V segments, including chromosome 9 orphons, were excluded from the earlier analysis of 500 to 700 of the donors. A further reported finding was that TCR beta sequences accurately predicted the HLA-A and HLA-B alleles for most subjects in the first cohort. The study listed 150 to 200 TCR beta chains as associated with cytomegalovirus. HLA typing was unavailable for some donors at each locus, so association tests used only the typed subset. A group of highly shared sequence variants was considered likely to be a technical artifact of the sequencing pipeline. When HLA alleles, especially DR and DQ, strongly co-occurred, attributing TCR associations to individual alleles was difficult. Compared with equally common non-associated chains, HLA-associated TCR beta chains in a later analysis were more clonally expanded and had lower generation probabilities. According to a later genetic analysis, donors in an Asian-associated ancestry cluster had fewer N-insertions in productive TCRs than the roughly 700-donor mean. For the cohort, immune exposure information was limited to CMV serostatus. An earlier analysis of approximately 500 of the donors showed that most TCR beta V segments appeared in productive rearrangements either about 90% or about 30% of the time, which broadly matched IMGT annotations. Most CMV-associated TCR beta chains appeared to be HLA-restricted in a later analysis, and the HLA associations seemed to be driven largely by CMV exposure. It was suggested by the authors that the approach could potentially be generalized to other disease states and immunological phenotypes. The cohort was sequenced for TCR beta chains only, and without alpha or paired-chain data the features that could be detected were limited. A later genetic analysis associated a missense DCLRE1C variant with V-gene and J-gene trimming of TCR beta chains, and an independent cohort replicated the association.

The library was made by the immunoSEQ multiplex PCR assay. A mixture of 60 forward primers for TCR Vbeta segments and 13 reverse primers for TCR Jbeta segments was used in the multiplex PCR. The CDR3 region of rearranged TCR beta genes was amplified from genomic DNA by a multiplex PCR assay. Amplified TCR beta libraries were sequenced as 87-base-pair reads on the Illumina HiSeq System. On the study's bioinformatics: In a later analysis, tens of millions of unique TCR beta chains were counted across the approximately 620 repertoires, and roughly 11 million of these chains were shared by at least two donors. Raw reads were error-corrected and collapsed into unique sequences with a nearest-neighbor algorithm that merged closely related sequences to remove PCR and sequencing errors. Alignment of CDR3 sequences to IMGT reference sequences was used to assign V, D and J gene segments. For a sequence to be retained, at least a six-nucleotide match to both a V gene segment and a J gene segment was required. A rearrangement counted as productive if the CDR3 had no stop codons and remained in frame with V and J, and every other rearrangement counted as non-productive. Following IMGT convention, CDR3 was defined as the stretch from the second conserved V-encoded cysteine to the conserved J-encoded phenylalanine. The earlier analysis of 450 to 750 of the donors excluded any sequence lacking an unambiguous match to a single V gene segment. In an earlier analysis of 587 of the donors, V segments were called functional above 56.7% productive rearrangements and were called segregating when the between-donor standard deviation exceeded 5%. A statistical classification framework was developed to diagnose cytomegalovirus status using the catalog of TCR beta chain sequences. V and J gene assignment, in a later analysis, came from comparing TCR nucleotide sequences with IMGT/GENE-DB human TR gene sequences. The TCRdist pipeline was used in a later analysis to assign CDR3 sequences and most-parsimonious VDJ recombination scenarios. A later analysis defined each TCR beta chain by its CDR3 amino acid sequence plus V-gene family, and excluded reads lacking a unique V-gene family. In a later analysis, some 600 highly shared, low-generation-probability nucleotide sequences were removed to address suspected cross-contamination and a sequencing artifact. In a later analysis, a clonal expansion index for each public chain was calculated from normalized within-repertoire ranks of inferred template counts. In a later analysis, generation probabilities were computed using a VDJ recombination model fitted to out-of-frame rearrangements, and the results were checked against IGoR. In a later analysis, hypergeometric tests were used to score TCR-TCR, TCR-HLA and TCR-CMV co-occurrence, with a repertoire-size bias correction applied to TCR pairs. To estimate false discovery rates, a later analysis permuted the HLA or CMV assignments 20 times. In a later analysis, co-occurring TCRs were grouped using DBSCAN, and TCRdist sequence similarity was added for clustering within HLA-allele-positive subsets. Co-occurrence clustering excluded repertoires with fewer than 30,000 or more than 120,000 public chains, plus five with anomalous nucleotide sharing. TCRdb took over this immuneACCESS table, retaining in-frame rearrangements with V and J assigned. Such tables are incomplete; in checked studies, under half of the missing clones stem from an unresolved V gene, and the remainder is unexplained. The DNA was the basis for D and trimming; V, J and clone size are from that table. The table for this sample lists about 54,000 clones. The ten largest clones add up to 6% to 7% of the sample.

Spanning cysteine to phenylalanine, the CDR3 consists of 13 amino acids. The retained sequence is limited to the CDR3, 39 bases, with the frame set at the first base. CDR1 and CDR2 were assigned from the germline V gene as MDHEN and SYDVKM. V is pared back by 4 bases and J by 4 bases, with 10 bases lying between the germline termini. The cohort was made up of several hundred healthy bone marrow donors. Cohort members were all nominally healthy when sampled, although unrecorded immune exposures were likely present. The donor tested CMV seronegative, placing the donor among the 350 or so seronegative members of the cohort. A peripheral blood sample was provided by each donor, and peripheral blood mononuclear cells were used for TCR beta sequencing. Genomic DNA extraction from the blood cell samples was performed with the Qiagen DNeasy Blood Extraction Kit. With regard to this clone: Its specific antigen is unknown.

The origin of this receptor is a woman aged 40 to 50 in good health and CMV-seronegative. The sequencing input was PBMCs. In this chain, TRBV28 is recombined with TRBJ1-2; no D gene call is confident. The nucleotides read TGTGCCAGCAGTTCGGAGCCCGCCTATGGCTACACCTTC. Translated, this gives CASSSEPAYGYTF.